The 16 T cell receptor beta chains presented below share a single source sample, sequenced in a study of control samples from healthy donors and cancer patients. Here immunoSEQ multiplex PCR was the method, and the copy in TCRdb shows in-frame clones only, minus some. This table has approximately 40,000 clones, approximately 70% appearing once. The sequenced sample consisted of formalin-fixed, paraffin-embedded tissue. The receptors originated from a male donor with melanoma.

This clone was picked up one time. This chain links TRBV15 with TRBJ2-7; maybe TRBD1 (6 bases). The CDR3 sequence is 15 residues long. Germline CDR1 and CDR2: LNHNV and YYDKDF (reference sequence). Deletions cut 1 base from V and 3 bases from J, with 13 bases between. CDR3 sequence: CATSRGRDTLYEQYF. CDR3 bases: TGTGCCACCAGCAGAGGCCGGGACACACTCTACGAGCAGTACTTC.

This chain joins TRBV2 and TRBJ2-1; 9 nucleotides align to TRBD2. CDR1 and CDR2 from the germline V gene are SNHLY and FYNNEI. V gave up 7 bases and J gave up 6 bases; unmatched junction bases: 7. This CDR3 region has 14 residues. The CDR3 coding sequence is TGTGCCAGCACCCTGGCGGGAGGGCTCAATGAGCAGTTCTTC. Translating gives CASTLAGGLNEQFF.

This chain uses TRBV6-1 with TRBJ1-1; D is ambiguous. The germline V and J ends were trimmed by 2 bases and 7 bases, with 8 bases remaining between them. Germline lookup yields CDR1 MNHNS and CDR2 SASEGT. This CDR3 has 12 residues. This chain's CDR3 is CASSERGFEAFF. Written as DNA, the CDR3 is TGTGCCAGCAGTGAACGTGGGTTTGAAGCTTTCTTT.

J is TRBJ2-1 and V is TRBV24-1; 10 nucleotides match TRBD2. J was trimmed by 6 bases and V by 0 bases; bases with no gene match: 10. Germline V gene sequence: CDR1 KGHDR, CDR2 SFDVKD. The CDR3 length is 18 residues. CDR3 coding DNA: TGTGCCACCAGTGATTTGGGGAGCGGGAGGGCCTATTCCAATGAGCAGTTCTTC. Translating it yields CATSDLGSGRAYSNEQFF.

J is TRBJ2-3 and V is TRBV27; 11 nucleotides agree with TRBD2. This CDR3 contains 15 residues. V lost 6 bases, J lost 5 bases, and 7 bases stayed unmatched. Per germline, CDR1 MNHEY and CDR2 SMNVEV (reference sequence). The CDR3 region is CASRPTSGDGDTQYF. The CDR3 nucleotides read TGTGCCAGCAGACCGACTAGCGGGGACGGAGATACGCAGTATTTT.

The table lists this clone with a count of one. V and J are TRBV5-5 and TRBJ2-2, with 8 nucleotides matching TRBD2. CDR1 is SGHKS, CDR2 YYEKEE, per germline (reference sequence). The CDR3 runs 15 residues. J gave up 5 bases and V 6 bases, and 9 bases lay outside the gene matches. For the CDR3, the DNA is TGTGCCAGCAATACGAGCGGGAGTCGGACCGGGGAGCTGTTTTTT. This codes for CASNTSGSRTGELFF.

The rearrangement joins TRBV27 to TRBJ2-5, with D unresolved. The CDR3 has 14 amino acids. V was pared by 4 bases and J by 5 bases, with 14 bases between. Germline V gene data show CDR1 as MNHEY and CDR2 as SMNVEV (reference sequence). For the CDR3, the DNA is TGTGCCAGCAGTTCCCCCGGACCGAAGGAGACCCAGTACTTC. Amino acids: CASSSPGPKETQYF.

J is TRBJ1-5 and V is TRBV6-4; a possible D gene is TRBD1 (6 bases). The germline CDR1 and CDR2 sequences are MRHNA and SNTAGT. This CDR3 region has 14 residues. Trimming took off 8 bases at V and 0 bases at J, with 11 bases between the two ends. The DNA for the CDR3 is TGTGCCAGCTCCGGGACACATAGCAATCAGCCCCAGCATTTT. Translating gives CASSGTHSNQPQHF.

CDR3: CASSPGLAGGNHEQYF. CDR3 nucleotides: TGTGCCAGCAGCCCTGGACTAGCGGGAGGGAACCACGAGCAGTACTTC. This sequence joins TRBV7-2 and TRBJ2-7; 15 bases align to TRBD2. The CDR3 contains 16 residues. From germline, CDR1 is SGHTA and CDR2 FQGNSA. V dropped 5 bases and J dropped 5; count of bases not matched to a gene: 7.

The CDR3 spells CASSWQGQGSQETQYF. CDR3 sequence (DNA): TGTGCCAGCAGCTGGCAAGGACAGGGGTCACAAGAGACCCAGTACTTC. This sequence joins TRBV7-2 and TRBJ2-5, with TRBD1 matching 9 bases. The length of the CDR3 is 16 residues. Germline V CDR1 and CDR2: SGHTA, FQGNSA. Losses at the gene ends were 4 bases for V and 2 bases for J; bases not matched to a gene: 8.

This clone was counted between two and nine times. Sequence at one end of the junction differs from germline and may be a read error. The rearrangement uses TRBV6-2 or TRBV6-3 and TRBJ1-6; D gene ambiguous. CDR3 size: 12 residues. The germline CDR1 and CDR2 sequences are MNHEY and SVGEGT. The DNA for the CDR3 is TGTGCCAGCAGTACCTATAACTCACCCCTCCACTTT. It translates to CASSTYNSPLHF.

In this sample, this clone turned up once. The gene calls are TRBV30 and TRBJ1-5; D not resolved. This CDR3 contains 12 residues. V lost 2 bases and J lost 4, with 6 bases in between. Germline loops: CDR1 GTSNPN, CDR2 SVGIG (reference sequence). The CDR3 region is CAWSFRNQPQHF. The CDR3 nucleotides read TGTGCCTGGAGTTTTAGAAATCAGCCCCAGCATTTT.

The chain recombines TRBV7-2 with TRBJ2-7; 7 bases are a match to TRBD2. In germline, CDR1 is SGHTA, CDR2 FQGNSA. This CDR3 has 13 amino acids. J was trimmed by 12 bases and V by 5 bases; bases with no gene match: 13. CDR3 amino acids: CASSRLGISGGYF. The CDR3 bases are TGTGCCAGCAGCCGACTCGGGATCTCGGGGGGGTACTTC. Full variable domain (outside the CDR3, taken from reference TRBV7-2 and TRBJ2-7): GAGVSQSPSNKVTEKGKDVELRCDPISGHTALYWYRQSLGQGLEFLIYFQGNSAPDKSGLPSDRFSAERTGGSVSTLTIQRTQQEDSAVYLCASSRLGISGGYFGPGTRLTVT.

The genes are TRBV6-6 and TRBJ1-1, with D possibly TRBD1 on 6 matching bases. Germline loops: CDR1 MNHNY, CDR2 SVGAGI (reference sequence). The V and J ends lost 6 bases and 4 bases respectively, with 18 bases between them. The CDR3 length is 15 residues. CDR3 bases: TGTGCCAGCAGCTACACGCCGTCGGGGGCCACTGAAGCTTTCTTT. Protein: CASSYTPSGATEAFF.

The CDR3 reads CASSLTGNQPQHF. The CDR3 region has the DNA TGTGCCAGCAGCCTAACAGGTAATCAGCCCCAGCATTTT. The chain recombines TRBV6-5 with TRBJ1-5; tentatively, D is TRBD1 (5 bases). V was pared by 6 bases and J by 4 bases, with 10 bases between. Germline lookup yields CDR1 MNHEY and CDR2 SVGAGI. The CDR3 covers 13 residues.

The DNA for the CDR3 is TGTGCCAGTAGTCCCGGACTAGCGGAAGAGACCCAGTACTTC. Its translation: CASSPGLAEETQYF. The rearrangement joins TRBV19 to TRBJ2-5; 10 nucleotides match TRBD2. Germline assignment: CDR1 LNHDA and CDR2 SQIVND (reference sequence). The CDR3 consists of 14 residues. After removal of 5 bases from V and 3 bases from J, the junction contained 3 bases not matched to a gene.